These T cell receptor beta chains were read from a single sample in a study of Ad26.COV2.S vaccination and SARS-CoV-2 variants. TCRdb keeps only in-frame clones here, not all; method: immunoSEQ multiplex PCR. Altogether around 400,000 clones are present, 75% to 95% being singletons, with the ten largest covering roughly an eighth. The sequencing used peripheral blood, collected in a trial of Ad26.COV2.S vaccine versus placebo. All receptors come from a person aged 18-60 years who received the Ad26.COV2.S COVID-19 vaccine or a placebo. CDR3s include the opening cysteine and the closing phenylalanine or tryptophan. D genes are given only for firm matches. The size of a clone is reported for some rows only, either as once, few or many, or as a class for expanded clones.

TRBV6-6	TRBJ1-1	.	.	TGTGCCAGCAGGCCAGGGTCGACGAACACTGAAGCTTTCTTT	CASRPGSTNTEAFF
TRBV5-6	TRBJ1-3	once	.	TGTGCCAGCAGCTTGGATCTGGGAGGGTCTGGAAACACCATATATTTT	CASSLDLGGSGNTIYF
TRBV19	TRBJ2-1	.	TRBD2	TGTGCCAGTAGTAATTTTGGGTCAGAGACTAGCGGGTTCTACTCCTACAATGAGCAGTTCTTC	CASSNFGSETSGFYSYNEQFF
TRBV6-2/TRBV6-3	TRBJ1-5	.	.	TGTGCCAGCAGTGAGGGGAATCAGCCCCAGCATTTT	CASSEGNQPQHF
TRBV7-9	TRBJ1-1	.	.	TGTGCCAGCAGCTTGGGGGGTAGCACTGAAGCTTTCTTT	CASSLGGSTEAFF
TRBV25-1	TRBJ2-7	.	TRBD1	TGTGCCAGCAGTTGGACAGGGGCCTACGAGCAGTACTTC	CASSWTGAYEQYF
TRBV28	TRBJ1-1	.	.	TGTGCCAGCAGTTTTCAGGGGTCTGAAGCTTTCTTT	CASSFQGSEAFF
TRBV24-1	TRBJ2-3	.	.	TGTGCCACCAGTGATCCTGGGTTAGCGGACCTCTCTACAGATACGCAGTATTTT	CATSDPGLADLSTDTQYF
TRBV7-2	TRBJ2-1	.	.	TGTGCCAGCAGCTTAATCGGTCCCGGGTACAATGAGCAGTTCTTC	CASSLIGPGYNEQFF
TRBV6-6	TRBJ2-3	.	.	TGTGCCAGCAGTCCGATGGACGGGAACTGGGCGAAGGCAGATACGCAGTATTTT	CASSPMDGNWAKADTQYF
TRBV28	TRBJ1-1	.	.	TGTGCCAGCAGTTCCCCCGGCGGGGGGGCGTTTGACACTGAAGCTTTCTTT	CASSSPGGGAFDTEAFF
TRBV5-4	TRBJ2-5	.	TRBD2	TGTGCCAGCAGCCCCACTAGCGGGAGTGGAGAGACCCAGTACTTC	CASSPTSGSGETQYF
TRBV5-1	TRBJ1-1	.	.	TGCGCCAGTTCGAAAGGGGTAATGAACACTGAAGCTTTCTTT	CASSKGVMNTEAFF
TRBV30	TRBJ2-4	.	.	TGTGCCTGTAAACCCCGGGACTCCCTTGGGGCCAAAAACATTCAGTACTTC	CACKPRDSLGAKNIQYF
TRBV7-3	TRBJ2-7	.	.	TGTGCCAGGGGGGGTAAGGTCTACGAGCAGTACTTC	CARGGKVYEQYF
TRBV30	TRBJ1-2	.	.	TGTGCCTGGAGTGTAGACCCCACGGGGTTCTATGGCTACACCTTC	CAWSVDPTGFYGYTF
TRBV9	TRBJ2-1	.	.	TGTGCCAGCAGCGTAGGGCAGGCCAATGAGCAGTTCTTC	CASSVGQANEQFF
TRBV7-2	TRBJ2-3	.	.	TGTGCCAGCAGCATAGTCCCCGGGAGTGCAGATACGCAGTATTTT	CASSIVPGSADTQYF
TRBV3-1/TRBV3-2	TRBJ1-2	.	.	TGTGCCAGCAGCCAATATAACACAGCCTATGGCTACACCTTC	CASSQYNTAYGYTF
TRBV5-6	TRBJ2-2	few	.	TGTGCCAGCAGCTTGGCCTCGGACACCGGGGAGCTGTTTTTT	CASSLASDTGELFF
TRBV5-4	TRBJ2-7	.	.	TGTGCCAGCAGCCCCCGGGGTAACCCCTACGAGCAGTACTTC	CASSPRGNPYEQYF
TRBV24-1	TRBJ2-2	.	.	TGTGCCATCGGCCAATCCGGGGAGCTGTTTTTT	CAIGQSGELFF
TRBV3-1/TRBV3-2	TRBJ2-3	once	.	TGTGCCAGCAGCCAAGTTATTAGCTCAGATACGCAGTATTTT	CASSQVISSDTQYF
TRBV19	TRBJ2-2	.	TRBD2	TGTGCCAGTAGTATATCGGCGGGAGCTATCGGGGAGCTGTTTTTT	CASSISAGAIGELFF
TRBV7-9	TRBJ2-3	.	.	TGTGCCAGCAGCCACGGTCGGGTGTCTAGCACAGATACGCAGTATTTT	CASSHGRVSSTDTQYF
TRBV6-6	TRBJ1-1	.	TRBD1	TGTGCCAGCAGTTACGGGAGGGGGCCAGCTTTCTTT	CASSYGRGPAFF
TRBV28	TRBJ1-1	.	.	TGTGCCAGCAGTCCCTCCGGGACGGTGAACACTGAAGCTTTCTTT	CASSPSGTVNTEAFF
TRBV4-1	TRBJ2-6	once	.	TGCGCCAGCAGCCAAGAGAGCCTCTCTGGGGCCAACGTCCTGACTTTC	CASSQESLSGANVLTF